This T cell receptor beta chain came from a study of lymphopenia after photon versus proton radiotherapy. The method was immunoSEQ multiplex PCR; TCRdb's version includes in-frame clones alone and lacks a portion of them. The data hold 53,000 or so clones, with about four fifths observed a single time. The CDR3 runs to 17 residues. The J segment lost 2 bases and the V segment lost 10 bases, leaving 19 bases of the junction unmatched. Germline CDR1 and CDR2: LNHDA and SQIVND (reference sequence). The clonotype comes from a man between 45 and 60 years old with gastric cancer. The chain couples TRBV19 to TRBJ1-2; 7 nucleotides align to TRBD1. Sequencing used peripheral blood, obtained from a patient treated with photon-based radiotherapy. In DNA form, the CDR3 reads TGTGCCACCAAATCTCAAAGCGGGACAGCTCTAAACTATGGCTACACCTTC. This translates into CATKSQSGTALNYGYTF.